This TCR beta chain was documented in a study of blood T cells in healthy people across ages (dated by TCRdb to about 2015). For the study in its entirety: Template switching captured roughly one uniquely barcoded TCR beta cDNA molecule per two T cells in model experiments. The study measured age-related changes in TCR beta repertoire diversity using deep sequencing normalized with unique cDNA molecular identifiers. To avoid experimental bias, donors of different ages were spread randomly across the sequencing lanes. The donors were divided into four age groups: young (average 16 years), middle-aged (over 35), aged (approximately 62) and long-lived (roughly 82). Two additional independent replicas of 1 million unique cDNA reads from the same blood draw were analyzed for two donors (one aged 18 to 30 and one aged 80 or older).

For CDR1 and CDR2, the germline V gene lists SGHRS and YFSETQ. The CDR3 measures 15 amino acids from cysteine to phenylalanine. Of the read, only the CDR3 DNA is kept; its 45 bases are in frame from base 1. Points the paper makes about the study in general: Total diversity estimates from one million sequenced T cells were considered lower bounds and underestimates. Observed TCR beta diversity per million T cells fell roughly linearly with age, and a significant reduction was already apparent by age around 40. The CMV infection status of donors was not known, potentially confounding age-related changes in expanded clonotypes. Compared with the aged group, more naive CD4+ T cells, fewer expanded clones and increased TCR diversity were shown by the long-lived group, suggesting age selection. Since profiling was done on bulk unsorted PBMCs, naive and antigen-experienced compartments could not be conclusively compared. Observed TCR beta diversity correlated strongly with the percentage of naive T cells measured by flow cytometry.

Systemically healthy Caucasian individuals from Russia, some 36 in total and aged about 6 to 90 years, were included as donors. Approximately 9 milliliters of peripheral blood were collected from each donor into EDTA-treated Vacutainer tubes. PBMCs were isolated by Ficoll-Paque density-gradient centrifugation, with at least 6 million obtained per sample. Trizol reagent was used to extract total RNA from PBMCs, with at least 5 micrograms per sample. For every donor, an aliquot of PBMCs went through flow cytometry to measure the percentages of naive CD45RAhigh/CD27high T cells. The table lists this clonotype with a few counts. Its specific antigen is unknown. Per-nucleotide qualities are absent, and no much larger clonotype sits a single base away. To prepare the library, 5' RACE was applied. Reads for this sample came from an Illumina HiSeq 2500. A second roughly 6 to 12 cycle PCR used a sample-barcoded 5' primer and a J-beta primer mix. A template-switch 5' adaptor carrying 12 random nucleotides introduced a unique molecular identifier onto each TCR beta cDNA molecule. Each sample yielded at least 2.5 million CDR3-containing paired-end reads. First-strand cDNA was synthesized from all RNA with the Mint cDNA synthesis kit, primed by a TRBC-specific oligonucleotide. Following uracil-DNA glycosylase treatment, all cDNA underwent a first 18-cycle PCR with the universal primers M1SS and BC2_uni_R. In the paper's pipeline: Normalization of each sample was performed by random selection of 1 million high-quality reads, each carrying a distinct molecular identifier. Instead of being binned into consensus sequences, reads with shared molecular identifiers were discarded. MiTCR, with a Q25 quality threshold and the strictest error-elimination algorithm, was used for CDR3 identification, clonotype clustering and error correction. A nonparametric unseen species model using Euler transformation provided a lower-bound estimate of total TCR beta diversity. Starting from the raw public reads, TCRdb applied fastp trimming at Q25, assembled clones with MiXCR and retained in-frame beta chains. Identical CDR3 proteins give one entry, which carries the most common genes and DNA. In this record, the V and J calls reflect TCRdb's handling and not the investigators' own analysis. Here the sample has 1.5 million to 2 million distinct CDR3 sequences; 30% to 35% occur a single time. The top ten hold approximately 11% of the sample.

The sequence was collected from a woman in her twenties or thirties in good health. Sequenced: blood. The rearranged chain carries TRBV5-1 and TRBJ2-5; 8 bases in the middle match TRBD1. TRBJ2-7 explains the end of the DNA better; the J call may be wrong. The sequenced DNA: TGCGCCAGCAGCTTGACCAGGACAGGGACATACGAGCAGTACTTC. Its coded protein is CASSLTRTGTYEQYF.